A single sample gave rise to the 13 T cell receptor beta chains below, sequenced in a study of graft-versus-host responses after intestinal transplantation. Clones were sequenced by immunoSEQ multiplex PCR, and TCRdb holds only the in-frame ones, with some missing. The sample shows 23,000 or so clones, roughly 90% of them seen only once. Here the sequenced sample was PBMCs, taken roughly 41 days after intestinal transplant. These receptors were obtained from a human patient who received an intestinal transplant, so some T cells may come from the graft donor.

The chain couples TRBV7-3 to TRBJ1-6; possible D gene TRBD1, 6 bases. Germline lookup yields CDR1 SGHTA and CDR2 FQGTGA. Deletions cut 5 bases from V and 6 bases from J, with 14 bases between. The CDR3 spans 15 residues. Here the CDR3 DNA reads TGTGCCAGCAGCGCACTGGGGGCCCGTAATTCACCCCTCCACTTT. It yields the protein CASSALGARNSPLHF.

The chain couples TRBV7-9 to TRBJ2-7, with D hard to call. V lost 8 bases to trimming and J lost 7 bases, with 15 bases between them. This CDR3 spans 12 amino acids. Germline V lookup: CDR1 SEHNR, CDR2 FQNEAQ (reference sequence). The CDR3 loop reads CASQLEGREQYF. CDR3 sequence (DNA): TGTGCCAGCCAGCTAGAAGGACGAGAGCAGTACTTC.

This clone has only one observation. The chain has TRBV4-2 and TRBJ2-1; 9 positions match TRBD2. The CDR3 loop spans 16 amino acids. The V and J ends lost 1 base and 8 bases, in that order; junction bases with no gene match: 9. Germline assignment: CDR1 LGHNA and CDR2 YNFKEQ. The CDR3 DNA sequence: TGTGCCAGCAGCCAAGGGGGGGGTAGCGGGAGCTATGAGCAGTTCTTC. It translates to CASSQGGGSGSYEQFF.

The chain combines TRBV21-1 with TRBJ1-1; the table names TRBD1, a call not compared with the DNA. TRBV21-1 is described as a pseudogene. The CDR3 runs 18 residues. CDR3 nucleotide sequence: TGTGCCAGCAGCAAAGGGGAAACAGGGGGCAGAAACTGCACTGAAGCTTTCTTT. The encoded protein is CASSKGETGGRNCTEAFF.

The V and J genes are TRBV18 and TRBJ1-3; D possibly corresponds to TRBD1 (5 bases). CDR1 KGHSH and CDR2 LQKENI come from the germline V gene. V lost 1 base and J lost 8, with 18 bases in between. The CDR3 extends over 16 amino acids. CDR3 in amino acids: CASSPQNTGPTHTIYF. The CDR3 DNA reads TGTGCCAGCTCACCACAAAATACGGGACCAACTCACACCATATATTTT.

The chain employs TRBV7-2 and TRBJ2-5; D may be TRBD2 (6 bases). The J call may be incorrect, as the DNA end agrees better with TRBJ2-7. CDR3 length equals 16 residues. Germline V gene sequence: CDR1 SGHTA, CDR2 FQGNSA. This chain's CDR3 is CASSLVYILADYEQYF. Written as DNA, the CDR3 is TGTGCCAGCAGCTTAGTCTATATACTAGCAGACTACGAGCAGTACTTC.

CDR3 DNA sequence: TGTGCCAGCAGTTTATTGGCGGGATGGCGGCCCGCGAACACCGGGGAGCTGTTTTTT. Protein sequence: CASSLLAGWRPANTGELFF. The chain recombines TRBV28 with TRBJ2-2; TRBD2 is a possible D gene (6 bases). The CDR3 consists of 19 residues. The V end was cut by 1 base, the J end by 0 bases, with 18 bases between. Germline V gives CDR1 MDHEN, CDR2 SYDVKM.

The sample holds a few counts of this clone. The chain uses TRBV6-1 and TRBJ2-7, with D unclear. The CDR3 totals 15 residues. Trimming stripped 0 bases from V and 0 bases from J, with 9 bases between. Per the germline V gene, CDR1 is MNHNS and CDR2 is SASEGT. The CDR3 DNA follows: TGTGCCAGCAGTGAAGCAGGAGACAACTCCTACGAGCAGTACTTC. Amino acid sequence: CASSEAGDNSYEQYF.

This clone was seen once. The chain has TRBV19 and TRBJ1-2, with TRBD1 identical over 9 bases. V lost 5 bases, J lost 5 bases, and 18 bases stayed unmatched. The CDR3 runs 18 residues. Germline lookup yields CDR1 LNHDA and CDR2 SQIVND (reference sequence). CDR3 region: CASSSGIGISDRGYGYTF. CDR3 in DNA: TGTGCCAGTAGTTCGGGGATTGGTATATCGGACAGGGGATATGGCTACACCTTC.

J is TRBJ2-3 and V is TRBV7-3; TRBD2 matches at 7 bases. Germline loops: CDR1 SGHTA, CDR2 FQGTGA. The CDR3 length is 15 residues. With V trimmed by 4 bases and J by 0 bases, 4 bases remained unmatched. Here the CDR3 DNA reads TGTGCCAGCAGCTCGCTAGCGGCTAGCACAGATACGCAGTATTTT. It encodes CASSSLAASTDTQYF.

This chain uses TRBV4-2 with TRBJ1-2; 7 bases are shared with TRBD1. The germline gives CDR1 LGHNA, CDR2 YNFKEQ. CDR3 size: 14 residues. The trim removed 5 bases at V and 4 bases at J, leaving 7 bases unmatched. CDR3 sequence: CASSIPGTAYGYTF. The DNA of the CDR3 is TGTGCCAGCAGCATACCCGGGACAGCCTATGGCTACACCTTC.

The chain joins TRBV6-5 to TRBJ1-1; weak D call: TRBD1 (5 bases). The length of the CDR3 is 16 residues. Trimming stripped 2 bases from V and 4 bases from J, with 17 bases between. Germline V gene sequence: CDR1 MNHEY, CDR2 SVGAGI. The CDR3 nucleotides read TGTGCCAGCAGTTACCCTCCCGCGTCTGGGACCACTGAAGCTTTCTTT. This sequence encodes CASSYPPASGTTEAFF.

This chain links TRBV16 with TRBJ2-7; D ambiguous. The CDR3 runs to 15 residues. Germline V gives CDR1 KGHSY, CDR2 FQNENV. V was cut by 3 bases and J by 2 bases, with 14 bases left in between. Here the CDR3 reads CASSHSPNKAYEQYF. Here the CDR3 DNA reads TGTGCCAGCAGCCATTCTCCAAACAAAGCCTACGAGCAGTACTTC.